This is a list of T cell receptor beta chains from one sample in a study of T cell repertoires in cytomegalovirus infection. MiXCR, run by TCRdb on the reads, gives a single entry per CDR3 protein. The top ten clones hold roughly an eighth of a sample with fewer than 1,000,000 distinct CDR3 sequences, roughly a third of them seen once. No antigen has been assigned to these receptors. Here the sequenced sample was cultured CD8+ T cells from PBMCs, taken from culture after CMV antigen stimulation. These receptors all stem from a human donor in good health (CMV status not recorded). Some clones in this sample may be carry-over from other donors' samples. Both conserved end residues are part of each CDR3. A D gene is named only where the DNA matches it firmly. Only some rows state a clone size, as once, few, many or a class for expanded clones.

J: TRBJ1-1; V: TRBV15; size: few; D: .; DNA: TGTGCCACCACCAAAAACCCAGTGACTGAAGCTTTCTTT; CDR3: CATTKNPVTEAFF
J: TRBJ2-1; V: TRBV15; size: few; D: .; DNA: TGTGCCACCAGCCAAGTGGGCAATGAGCAGTTCTTC; CDR3: CATSQVGNEQFF
J: TRBJ2-5; V: TRBV13; size: .; D: TRBD2; DNA: TGTGCCAGCAGCTCCTGGACTAGCGGGGGGGCCTGGGAGACCCAGTACTTC; CDR3: CASSSWTSGGAWETQYF
J: TRBJ2-3; V: TRBV7-9; size: few; D: .; DNA: TGTGCCAGCAGCTTCCCCCAAGGGCCGGCAGATACGCAGTATTTT; CDR3: CASSFPQGPADTQYF
J: TRBJ1-4; V: TRBV2; size: .; D: .; DNA: TGTGCCAGCAGTGAAGCGCTGAGGGTTTACGAAAAACTGTTTTTT; CDR3: CASSEALRVYEKLFF
J: TRBJ1-5; V: TRBV28; size: .; D: .; DNA: TGTGCCAGCAGTTTATGGGGGCCCATTCATCAGCCCCAGCATTTT; CDR3: CASSLWGPIHQPQHF
J: TRBJ1-1; V: TRBV5-1; size: .; D: .; DNA: TGCGCCAGCAGTTATACGGGAGATGTCACTGAAGCTTTCTTT; CDR3: CASSYTGDVTEAFF
J: TRBJ2-1; V: TRBV24-1; size: few; D: .; DNA: TGTGCCACCAGTAACCAGTACAATGAGCAGTTCTTC; CDR3: CATSNQYNEQFF
J: TRBJ1-2; V: TRBV7-2; size: few; D: .; DNA: TGTGCCAGCAGCTTAATGGGGGGGCGTAGCGGGGGCACTAACTATGGCTACACCTTC; CDR3: CASSLMGGRSGGTNYGYTF
J: TRBJ1-5; V: TRBV14; size: .; D: .; DNA: TGTGCCAGCAGTTCAGGGTTTGAGAGCAATCAGCCCCAGCATTTT; CDR3: CASSSGFESNQPQHF
J: TRBJ1-1; V: TRBV6-8; size: many; D: .; DNA: TGTGCCAGCGGCAGGCGGCAGAACACTGAAGCTTTCTTT; CDR3: CASGRRQNTEAFF
J: TRBJ1-4; V: TRBV7-2; size: many; D: .; DNA: TGTGCCAGCAGCCTCACATACGCAACTAATGAAAAACTGTTTTTT; CDR3: CASSLTYATNEKLFF
J: TRBJ2-1; V: TRBV4-2; size: few; D: .; DNA: TGTGCCAGCAGCCAAGAGCATAGGGAAAGCGATGAGCAGTTCTTC; CDR3: CASSQEHRESDEQFF
J: TRBJ2-1; V: TRBV20-1; size: .; D: .; DNA: TGCAGTGCTACCTCGGACCGCATCAATGAGCAGTTCTTC; CDR3: CSATSDRINEQFF
J: TRBJ2-1; V: TRBV5-3; size: few; D: .; DNA: TGTGCCAGCAGCACCGGGGTTACCTACAATGAGCAGTTCTTC; CDR3: CASSTGVTYNEQFF
J: TRBJ2-7; V: TRBV7-9; size: many; D: .; DNA: TGTGCCAGCAGCTCCTCAGGGAAACCCTACGAGCAGTACTTC; CDR3: CASSSSGKPYEQYF
J: TRBJ1-1; V: TRBV6-5; size: .; D: .; DNA: TGTGCCAGCCAGTGGAGGCCAACTGAAGCTTTCTTT; CDR3: CASQWRPTEAFF
J: TRBJ1-1; V: TRBV5-6; size: .; D: .; DNA: TGTGCCAGCAGCTTGGGGGCAGACCGGGACGCTTTCTTT; CDR3: CASSLGADRDAFF
J: TRBJ2-7; V: TRBV6-6; size: .; D: .; DNA: TGTGCCAGCAGTTCCTACACCGCTGAGCAGTACTTC; CDR3: CASSSYTAEQYF
J: TRBJ1-4; V: TRBV12-3/TRBV12-4; size: .; D: .; DNA: TGTGCCAGCAGTTTCAGACTCACTAATGAAAAACTGTTTTTT; CDR3: CASSFRLTNEKLFF
J: TRBJ2-1; V: TRBV28; size: few; D: .; DNA: TGTGCCAGCAGGTCCGGGCCTCTCTCCTACAATGAGCAGTTCTTC; CDR3: CASRSGPLSYNEQFF
J: TRBJ1-1; V: TRBV7-8; size: .; D: TRBD1; DNA: TGTGCCAGCAGCCCGGGACAGGGGCTGGCTTTCTTT; CDR3: CASSPGQGLAFF
J: TRBJ1-2; V: TRBV6-1; size: .; D: .; DNA: TGTGCCAGCAGTTCCTCCGGGACAAAGAACTATGGCTACACCTTC; CDR3: CASSSSGTKNYGYTF
J: TRBJ2-3; V: TRBV7-9; size: few; D: TRBD1; DNA: TGTGCCAGCAGCTCTAACGCAGGACAGGGGGACTCAGATACGCAGTATTTT; CDR3: CASSSNAGQGDSDTQYF
J: TRBJ1-2; V: TRBV12-3/TRBV12-4; size: .; D: .; DNA: TGTGCCAGCATTCGAGGAGGCGTCTATGGCTACACCTTC; CDR3: CASIRGGVYGYTF
J: TRBJ1-1; V: TRBV28; size: few; D: .; DNA: TGTGCCAGCAGTCTGCTGGGGGGAGAGACTGAAGCTTTCTTT; CDR3: CASSLLGGETEAFF
J: TRBJ1-2; V: TRBV6-6; size: .; D: .; DNA: TGTGCCAGCAGTTACTCGATCGACAGCGGCACCTTC; CDR3: CASSYSIDSGTF
J: TRBJ2-1; V: TRBV2; size: .; D: .; DNA: TGTGCTAGCAGACTCGCGGGGCACTACAATGAGCAGTTCTTC; CDR3: CASRLAGHYNEQFF
J: TRBJ1-4; V: TRBV10-3; size: .; D: .; DNA: TGTGCCATCACCCAGACAGGTTCTAATGAAAAACTGTTTTTT; CDR3: CAITQTGSNEKLFF
J: TRBJ2-5; V: TRBV9; size: few; D: .; DNA: TGTGCCAGCAGCGTAGTCGGGGCCTCGGAGACCCAGTACTTC; CDR3: CASSVVGASETQYF
J: TRBJ1-1; V: TRBV29-1; size: .; D: .; DNA: TGCAGCGTTGAAGGGGGAAACATCGATAACACTGAAGCTTTCTTT; CDR3: CSVEGGNIDNTEAFF
J: TRBJ2-5; V: TRBV11-2; size: few; D: .; DNA: TGTGCCAGCAGCTTAGATCGTGGGGGGGGGCCGAGAGAGACCCAGTACTTC; CDR3: CASSLDRGGGPRETQYF
J: TRBJ2-5; V: TRBV7-6; size: .; D: .; DNA: TGTGCCAGCAGCACGACGGGGCCAGAGACCCAGTACTTC; CDR3: CASSTTGPETQYF